This T cell receptor (beta chain) stems from a study of shared T cell receptors in the human thymus. Libraries were prepared by immunoSEQ multiplex PCR; TCRdb keeps only in-frame clonotypes and omits some of them. The data contain hundreds of thousands of clones, about 90% of them singletons. Germline V gene lookup returns CDR1 SGHDN and CDR2 FVKESK. V dropped 0 bases and J dropped 4; count of bases not matched to a gene: 4. This CDR3 has 15 amino acids. These data were also filed under a second study, of human thymus T cells. This second study notes: Donors consisted of healthy Finnish infants (having corrective surgery for congenital heart defects). Usage of V and J genes appeared biased in thymic and blood repertoires. Thymic repertoires of unrelated individuals were reported in related research to overlap highly.

The chain is built from TRBV14 and TRBJ2-5, with 8 bases lining up with TRBD2. Source material: thymocytes. This receptor was identified in a boy younger than two with a congenital heart defect. CDR3 coding DNA: TGTGCCAGCAGCCAAGATGAGCGGGGGTTAGAGACCCAGTACTTC. This sequence encodes CASSQDERGLETQYF.